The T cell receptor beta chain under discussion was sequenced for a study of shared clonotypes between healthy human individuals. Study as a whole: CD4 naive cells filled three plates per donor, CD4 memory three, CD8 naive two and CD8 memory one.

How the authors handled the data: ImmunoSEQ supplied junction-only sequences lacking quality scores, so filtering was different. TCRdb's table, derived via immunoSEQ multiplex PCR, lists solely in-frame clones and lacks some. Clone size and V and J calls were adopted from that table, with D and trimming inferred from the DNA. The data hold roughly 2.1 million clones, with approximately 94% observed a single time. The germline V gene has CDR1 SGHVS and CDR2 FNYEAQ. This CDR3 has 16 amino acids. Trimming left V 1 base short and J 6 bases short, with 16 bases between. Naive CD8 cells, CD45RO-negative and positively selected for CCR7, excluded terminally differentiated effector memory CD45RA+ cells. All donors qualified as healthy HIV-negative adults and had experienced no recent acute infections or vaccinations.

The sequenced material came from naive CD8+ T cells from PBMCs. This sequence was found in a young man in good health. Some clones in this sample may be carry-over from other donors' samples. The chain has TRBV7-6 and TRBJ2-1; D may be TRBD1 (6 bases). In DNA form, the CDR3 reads TGTGCCAGCAGCTTAGATAGCCAGGAAGGGGGCAATGAGCAGTTCTTC. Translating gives CASSLDSQEGGNEQFF.